What follows are 26 T cell receptor beta chains derived from one specimen sequenced in a study of blood T cell repertoires in COVID-19. Profiled with immunoSEQ multiplex PCR; TCRdb holds only in-frame clones, not every one. The data hold some 200,000 clones, with approximately 80% observed a single time. The sequenced sample was PBMCs or T cells enriched from blood (not recorded which). The receptors originated from a woman in her fifties or sixties who had recovered from COVID-19.

The chain links TRBV30 to TRBJ2-1; D is possibly TRBD2 (6 bases). The CDR3 extends over 11 amino acids. V lost 3 bases, J lost 9 bases, and 9 bases lay in between. CDR1 and CDR2 (germline): GTSNPN, SVGIG (reference sequence). DNA for the CDR3: TGTGCCTGGAGGGACTACGTTGAGCAGTTCTTC. Translated, it gives CAWRDYVEQFF.

The rearrangement uses TRBV29-1 and TRBJ2-3; 7 positions agree with TRBD1. J gave up 0 bases and V 7 bases, and 13 bases lay outside the gene matches. This CDR3 is 16 amino acids long. Germline CDR1 reads SQVTM; CDR2 reads ANQGSEA. CDR3 sequence: CSAIRTGVSSTDTQYF. CDR3 sequence (DNA): TGCAGCGCCATTAGGACAGGCGTTTCTAGCACAGATACGCAGTATTTT.

This clone was picked up a small number of times. The chain has TRBV29-1 and TRBJ2-3; no clear D. This CDR3 is 12 amino acids long. Trimming took 3 bases from V and 4 from J, leaving 8 bases between them. Germline CDR1 reads SQVTM; CDR2 reads ANQGSEA. CDR3 protein: CSVDRGADTQYF. The CDR3 nucleotides read TGCAGCGTTGACCGAGGCGCAGATACGCAGTATTTT.

CDR3 region: CASDDAGTDTQYF. CDR3 sequence (DNA): TGTGCCAGCGACGACGCGGGTACAGATACGCAGTATTTT. The V and J genes are TRBV12-3 or TRBV12-4 and TRBJ2-3; tentative D call: TRBD2 (5 bases). V lost 8 bases to trimming and J lost 3 bases, with 12 bases between them. There are 13 residues in the CDR3.

V and J are TRBV12-3 or TRBV12-4 and TRBJ2-7; D ambiguous. CDR3 length: 11 residues. Trimming took off 3 bases at V and 4 bases at J, with 4 bases between the two ends. The CDR3 bases are TGTGCCAGCAGTTTCCAGTACGAGCAGTACTTC. Its translation is CASSFQYEQYF.

The V and J genes are TRBV5-1 and TRBJ2-1; TRBD1 aligns across 10 bases. Per germline, CDR1 SGHRS and CDR2 YFSETQ. The CDR3 is 18 amino acids. The V gene end was trimmed by 5 bases and the J gene end by 0 bases; junction bases not matched to a gene: 11. The CDR3 region has the DNA TGCGCCAGCAGTCCGGGACAGGGGCCCTTTAGCTCCTACAATGAGCAGTTCTTC. As protein: CASSPGQGPFSSYNEQFF.

This chain connects TRBV11-2 to TRBJ1-6; D is unresolved. Germline V CDR1 and CDR2: SGHAT, FQNNGV. The CDR3 is made up of 14 amino acids. V lost 5 bases to trimming and J lost 7 bases, with 12 bases between them. The chain's CDR3 is CASSERPGNSPLHF. CDR3 in DNA: TGTGCCAGCAGCGAACGGCCGGGGAATTCACCCCTCCACTTT.

Only a few counts were recorded for this clone. The chain combines TRBV18 with TRBJ1-1, with 9 bases that match TRBD1. V shed 5 bases and J 3 bases; nucleotides not matched to a gene: 4. The CDR3 has 14 amino acids. Germline values: CDR1 KGHSH, CDR2 LQKENI. The DNA of the CDR3 is TGTGCCAGCTCAAAGGGACAGGGAGACACTGAAGCTTTCTTT. Amino acids: CASSKGQGDTEAFF.

DNA of the CDR3: TGTGCCTGGACAACAGATACCTATGGCTACACCTTC. It translates to CAWTTDTYGYTF. The chain combines TRBV30 with TRBJ1-2, with D hard to call. V was trimmed by 4 bases and J by 4 bases, leaving 10 bases between them. Germline lookup yields CDR1 GTSNPN and CDR2 SVGIG (reference sequence). CDR3 size: 12 residues.

This chain joins TRBV18 and TRBJ1-2, with TRBD1 matching 10 bases. The CDR3 spans 15 residues. Trimming removed 6 bases from V and 6 bases from J; junction bases left unmatched: 10. Looked up from germline, CDR1 is KGHSH and CDR2 is LQKENI. CDR3 nucleotides: TGTGCCAGCTCCCCTCTGACAGGGGGCGCGGATGGCTACACCTTC. Its protein is CASSPLTGGADGYTF.

The chain recombines TRBV28 with TRBJ1-5, with D possibly TRBD1 on 6 matching bases. The length of the CDR3 is 15 residues. The germline V gene has CDR1 MDHEN and CDR2 SYDVKM. V gave up 6 bases and J gave up 4 bases, with 16 bases separating them. CDR3 sequence reads: CASSTPGVQNQPQHF. The CDR3 DNA reads as TGTGCCAGCAGCACTCCAGGGGTGCAGAATCAGCCCCAGCATTTT. The full variable domain, in which reference TRBV28 and TRBJ1-5 provide the parts outside the CDR3, is DVKVTQSSRYLVKRTGEKVFLECVQDMDHENMFWYRQDPGLGLRLIYFSYDVKMKEKGDIPEGYSVSREKKERFSLILESASTNQTSMYLCASSTPGVQNQPQHFGDGTRLSIL.

The chain carries TRBV6-5 and TRBJ1-4; TRBD1 matches 8 bases. Trimming took 6 bases from V and 15 from J; bases not matched to a gene: 6. The germline gives CDR1 MNHEY, CDR2 SVGAGI. The CDR3 loop spans 11 amino acids. This CDR3 is CASRGQGSMFF. DNA of the CDR3: TGTGCCAGCAGAGGACAGGGTTCTATGTTTTTT.

This clone came up many times. The rearrangement joins TRBV9 to TRBJ2-2; D is perhaps TRBD2 (5 bases). Per germline, CDR1 SGDLS and CDR2 YYNGEE. V lost 0 bases, J lost 0 bases, and 15 bases lay in between. The CDR3 is made up of 18 amino acids. The CDR3 loop reads CASSVVGSRTSNTGELFF. CDR3 DNA: TGTGCCAGCAGCGTAGTGGGGTCGAGGACTTCGAACACCGGGGAGCTGTTTTTT.

V is TRBV7-9 and J is TRBJ2-1; 8 positions agree with TRBD1. This CDR3 region has 15 residues. The germline gives CDR1 SEHNR, CDR2 FQNEAQ (reference sequence). V gave up 3 bases and J gave up 7 bases; unmatched junction bases: 8. The DNA for the CDR3 is TGTGCCAGCAGCTTTGGTGGGACAGGTTCAAATGAGCAGTTCTTC. It translates to CASSFGGTGSNEQFF.

The chain's CDR3 is CASSLLAEPGYNEQFF. DNA of the CDR3: TGCGCCAGCAGCTTACTAGCGGAGCCTGGGTACAATGAGCAGTTCTTC. The V gene is TRBV5-1, the J gene TRBJ2-1; 8 bases agree with TRBD2. The V and J ends lost 2 bases and 4 bases, in that order; junction bases with no gene match: 8. This CDR3 contains 16 residues. Germline V gene data show CDR1 as SGHRS and CDR2 as YFSETQ.

The rearrangement links TRBV28 to TRBJ1-2; maybe TRBD1 (6 bases). Germline V gene lookup returns CDR1 MDHEN and CDR2 SYDVKM. Trimming cost V 6 bases and J 4 bases, with 21 bases left between them. This CDR3 region has 16 residues. The CDR3 loop reads CASSTPATGQLYGYTF. Here the CDR3 DNA reads TGTGCCAGCAGCACCCCGGCAACAGGGCAACTCTATGGCTACACCTTC.

This chain links TRBV27 with TRBJ2-2, with 7 positions matching TRBD1. Trimming cost V 4 bases and J 6 bases; bases outside gene matches: 8. CDR1 and CDR2 from the germline V gene are MNHEY and SMNVEV (reference sequence). The CDR3 contains 15 residues. The DNA for the CDR3 is TGTGCCAGCAGTTCCCGGGACAGCCCCCCCGGGGAGCTGTTTTTT. It encodes CASSSRDSPPGELFF.

The gene calls are TRBV15 and TRBJ2-7; D perhaps matches TRBD1 (6 bases). V was shortened by 4 bases and J by 5 bases, with 21 bases between the two germline ends. This CDR3 comprises 16 residues. Germline V gene data show CDR1 as LNHNV and CDR2 as YYDKDF (reference sequence). CDR3 sequence (DNA): TGTGCCACCAGCATTTTCCCGGCCAGGGGACCCCACGAGCAGTACTTC. Amino acid sequence: CATSIFPARGPHEQYF.

The genes are TRBV29-1 and TRBJ2-7; D gene uncertain. This CDR3 has 11 amino acids. V lost 4 bases and J 3 bases, leaving 7 bases between the germline ends. The germline CDR1 and CDR2 sequences are SQVTM and ANQGSEA. The CDR3 here is CSVAGSYEQYF. The CDR3, as DNA: TGCAGCGTTGCGGGTAGCTACGAGCAGTACTTC.

The gene calls are TRBV2 and TRBJ2-3; 10 nucleotides agree with TRBD2. This CDR3 contains 15 residues. CDR1 and CDR2 from the germline V gene are SNHLY and FYNNEI. With V trimmed by 5 bases and J by 2 bases, 4 bases remained unmatched. The CDR3 loop is CASSLLAGNTDTQYF. CDR3 nucleotide sequence: TGTGCCAGCAGTCTACTAGCGGGGAACACAGATACGCAGTATTTT.

V and J are TRBV3-1 (or the pseudogene TRBV3-2) and TRBJ1-3; D ambiguous. Deletions cut 0 bases from V and 0 bases from J, with 12 bases between. CDR3 length equals 17 residues. CDR1 and CDR2 (germline): LGHDT, YNNKEL (reference sequence). The CDR3 nucleotides are TGTGCCAGCAGCCAAGATGGATGGGCCATCTCTGGAAACACCATATATTTT. Translating gives CASSQDGWAISGNTIYF.

The table lists this clone with a few counts. J is TRBJ2-2 and V is TRBV7-9, with 11 bases that match TRBD1. CDR3 length: 15 residues. V lost 6 bases to trimming and J lost 3 bases; unmatched junction nucleotides: 3. Germline V gives CDR1 SEHNR, CDR2 FQNEAQ (reference sequence). CDR3 DNA: TGTGCCAGCAGGCCGGGACAGGGGGACACCGGGGAGCTGTTTTTT. Protein product: CASRPGQGDTGELFF.

The rearrangement joins TRBV5-6 to TRBJ2-2, with TRBD2 matching 12 bases. Germline V gene data show CDR1 as SGHDT and CDR2 as YYEEEE. The J segment lost 1 base and the V segment lost 1 base, leaving 2 bases of the junction unmatched. The CDR3 has 17 residues. CDR3 nucleotide sequence: TGTGCCAGCAGCTTGTGGACTAGCGGGAAGAACACCGGGGAGCTGTTTTTT. Protein sequence: CASSLWTSGKNTGELFF.

J is TRBJ2-1 and V is TRBV15; 9 nucleotides match TRBD2. The V gene end was trimmed by 8 bases and the J gene end by 10 bases; junction bases not matched to a gene: 9. The CDR3 has 13 amino acids. Looked up from germline, CDR1 is LNHNV and CDR2 is YYDKDF (reference sequence). The chain's CDR3 is CATAGGLAFEQFF. In DNA form, the CDR3 reads TGTGCCACCGCGGGGGGACTAGCATTCGAGCAGTTCTTC.

This rearrangement joins TRBV24-1 to TRBJ2-1, with a weak D call TRBD1 (8 bases). V lost 4 bases and J 0 bases, leaving 24 bases between the germline ends. Germline V lookup: CDR1 KGHDR, CDR2 SFDVKD. The length of the CDR3 is 20 residues. CDR3 sequence reads: CATSERTGSKAGSSYNEQFF. In DNA form, the CDR3 reads TGTGCCACCAGTGAGCGGACAGGGTCAAAAGCGGGGAGCTCCTACAATGAGCAGTTCTTC.

The table lists this clone with a count of one. The chain is built from TRBV18 and TRBJ1-6, with D maybe TRBD1 (5 bases). This CDR3 is built from 12 residues. Germline V gene data show CDR1 as KGHSH and CDR2 as LQKENI. Trimming removed 6 bases at V and 13 bases at J, with 13 bases between. DNA of the CDR3: TGTGCCAGCTCGCCTCAGGGATATCCCCTCCACTTT. As protein: CASSPQGYPLHF.